This T cell receptor beta chain originates from a study of OX40 agonist ivuxolimab in advanced cancers. Repertoires were generated with immunoSEQ multiplex PCR, while TCRdb's copy carries only in-frame clones and drops some. The table shows some 100,000 clones, with 70% to 90% occurring only once. This CDR3 is 16 amino acids long. After removal of 4 bases from V and 9 bases from J, the junction contained 13 bases not matched to a gene. Germline lookup yields CDR1 MDHEN and CDR2 SYDVKM. This TCR derives from an adult with an advanced solid tumor such as melanoma, head and neck, liver or kidney cancer. Sample: CD4+ or CD8+ T cells sorted from blood, taken in a trial of the OX40 agonist ivuxolimab. This chain joins TRBV28 and TRBJ2-5; 11 bases match TRBD2. This chain's CDR3 is CASSSLAGGALGAQYF. DNA for the CDR3: TGTGCCAGCAGTTCCCTAGCGGGGGGAGCTCTGGGGGCCCAGTACTTC.